Below, one TCR beta chain is given with its context. The data were taken from a study of T cell repertoires in ileal Crohn's disease. Some clones are missing from TCRdb's copy, which holds only in-frame ones; the method was immunoSEQ multiplex PCR. This sample has roughly 10,000 clones; 87% occur once, and the top ten carry 9.5%. Regarding time point: inflamed ileum from the surgical specimen. This CDR3 has 15 residues. V lost 5 bases, J lost 5 bases, and 6 bases stayed unmatched. Looked up from germline, CDR1 is LNHDA and CDR2 is SQIVND (reference sequence). This TCR came from an adult with Crohn's disease. The J gene is TRBJ1-5, the V gene TRBV19; TRBD1 matches at 10 bases. What was sequenced was ileal tissue. CDR3 nucleotide sequence: TGTGCCAGTAGTTTCCCGGGACAGGGGTATCAGCCCCAGCATTTT. Protein: CASSFPGQGYQPQHF.